A single sample gave rise to the 6 T cell receptor beta chains below, sequenced in a study of blood T cell repertoires in COVID-19. Profiling relied on immunoSEQ multiplex PCR, and the TCRdb table lists in-frame clones only, not all of them. The top ten clones hold approximately 10% of a sample with about 190,000 clones, about 81% of them seen once. Sequenced material: peripheral blood. Receptors originate from a woman older than 75 with COVID-19, enrolled during active disease.

This chain uses TRBV2 with TRBJ1-1, with 8 bases fitting TRBD1. J gave up 5 bases and V 8 bases, and 7 bases lay outside the gene matches. This CDR3 is built from 13 residues. Germline V gene lookup returns CDR1 SNHLY and CDR2 FYNNEI. The CDR3 loop reads CASLGQGLTEAFF. CDR3 coding DNA: TGTGCCAGCCTTGGACAGGGATTAACTGAAGCTTTCTTT.

The chain uses TRBV29-1 and TRBJ2-5; D remains ambiguous. V was cut by 8 bases and J by 1 base, with 14 bases left in between. Germline V lookup: CDR1 SQVTM, CDR2 ANQGSEA. CDR3 length equals 13 residues. The CDR3 region is CSPPPGFQETQYF. DNA of the CDR3: TGCAGCCCGCCCCCAGGCTTCCAAGAGACCCAGTACTTC.

CDR3 coding DNA: TGTGCCAGCAGCTTATTGGCCTTCGGGGGAAACACCATATATTTT. Residues: CASSLLAFGGNTIYF. V is TRBV7-9 and J is TRBJ1-3; D is uncertain. CDR1 SEHNR and CDR2 FQNEAQ come from the germline V gene (reference sequence). V was cut by 2 bases and J by 4 bases, with 12 bases left in between. This CDR3 has 15 residues.

The chain is built from TRBV7-2 and TRBJ2-1; 8 bases align to TRBD1. Germline CDR1 is SGHTA and CDR2 is FQGNSA. This CDR3 is built from 15 residues. After removal of 3 bases from V and 7 bases from J, the junction contained 8 bases not matched to a gene. CDR3 nucleotides: TGTGCCAGCAGCTTCGACAGGGGAAAGGAGAATGAGCAGTTCTTC. Translating gives CASSFDRGKENEQFF. Supplemented by reference TRBV7-2 and TRBJ2-1, the full variable domain reads GAGVSQSPSNKVTEKGKDVELRCDPISGHTALYWYRQSLGQGLEFLIYFQGNSAPDKSGLPSDRFSAERTGGSVSTLTIQRTQQEDSAVYLCASSFDRGKENEQFFGPGTRLTVL.

The chain has TRBV18 and TRBJ2-1; 7 positions agree with TRBD1. CDR1 and CDR2 (germline): KGHSH, LQKENI. V was pared by 2 bases and J by 3 bases, with 10 bases of the junction left unmatched. This CDR3 spans 17 amino acids. The CDR3, as DNA: TGTGCCAGCTCACCATACCCCGAGACAGGGCTCTACAATGAGCAGTTCTTC. Translating gives CASSPYPETGLYNEQFF.

For the CDR3, the DNA is TGTGCCAGCTCACCAAGTACAGGGATGAATGAGCAGTTCTTC. This translates into CASSPSTGMNEQFF. The V gene is TRBV18, the J gene TRBJ2-1, with D perhaps TRBD1 (6 bases). V was cut by 2 bases and J by 7 bases, with 12 bases left in between. Germline assignment: CDR1 KGHSH and CDR2 LQKENI. CDR3 length equals 14 residues. Using reference TRBV18 and TRBJ2-1 for the parts outside the CDR3, the full variable domain is NAGVMQNPRHLVRRRGQEARLRCSPMKGHSHVYWYRQLPEEGLKFMVYLQKENIIDESGMPKERFSAEFPKEGPSILRIQQVVRGDSAAYFCASSPSTGMNEQFFGPGTRLTVL.